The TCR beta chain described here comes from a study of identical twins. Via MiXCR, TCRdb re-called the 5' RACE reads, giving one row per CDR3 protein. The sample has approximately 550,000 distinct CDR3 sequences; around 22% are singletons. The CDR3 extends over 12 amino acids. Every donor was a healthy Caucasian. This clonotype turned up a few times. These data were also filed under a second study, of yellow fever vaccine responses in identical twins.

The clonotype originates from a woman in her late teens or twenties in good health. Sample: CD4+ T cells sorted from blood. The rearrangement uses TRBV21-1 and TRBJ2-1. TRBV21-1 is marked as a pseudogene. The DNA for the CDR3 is TGTGCCAGCAGCAATGGTAGTGCTGAGCAGTTCTTC. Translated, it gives CASSNGSAEQFF.